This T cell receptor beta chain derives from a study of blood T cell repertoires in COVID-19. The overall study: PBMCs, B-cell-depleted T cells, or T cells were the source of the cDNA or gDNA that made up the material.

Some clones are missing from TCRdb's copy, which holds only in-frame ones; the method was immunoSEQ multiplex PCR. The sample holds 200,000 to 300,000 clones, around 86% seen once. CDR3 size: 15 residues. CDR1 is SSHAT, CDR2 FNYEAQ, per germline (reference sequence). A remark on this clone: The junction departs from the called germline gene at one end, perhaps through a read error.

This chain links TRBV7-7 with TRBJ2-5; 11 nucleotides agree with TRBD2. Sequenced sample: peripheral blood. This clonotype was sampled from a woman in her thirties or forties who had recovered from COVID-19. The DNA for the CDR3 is TGTGCTAGCAGCTTTGAGACTAGCGGGGTAGCGGCCCAGTACTTC. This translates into CASSFETSGVAAQYF.